These T cell receptor beta chains were read from a single sample in a study of cytomegalovirus exposure and HLA in healthy donors. Repertoires were generated with immunoSEQ multiplex PCR, while TCRdb's copy carries only in-frame clones and drops some. The sample lists some 200,000 clones, around four fifths seen once, with around 6% in the top ten. The sample taken for sequencing was PBMCs. These receptors all come from a woman between 45 and 60 years old in good health and CMV-seropositive. The CDR3 runs from the conserved cysteine through the conserved F or W. A D gene is named only where the DNA matches it firmly. The size entry is marked missing in some rows and otherwise reads once, few, many or a size class.

CSSSLRLAGVETQYF,TGTTCCAGCAGCTTAAGACTAGCGGGAGTGGAGACCCAGTACTTC,TRBJ2-5,-,TRBD2,TRBV7-9
CASSRALLNTGELFF,TGCGCCAGCAGTCGGGCGCTCCTGAACACCGGGGAGCTGTTTTTT,TRBJ2-2,-,-,TRBV23-1
CASSYGTSLWTGELFF,TGTGCCAGCAGTTACGGGACTAGTTTGTGGACCGGGGAGCTGTTTTTT,TRBJ2-2,-,TRBD2,TRBV6-5
CAITGDSEEPQETQYF,TGTGCCATCACAGGAGACAGCGAAGAACCCCAAGAGACCCAGTACTTC,TRBJ2-5,-,-,TRBV10-3
CASSSRGSFGTQYF,TGTGCCAGCAGCTCCCGAGGGAGTTTTGGTACGCAGTATTTT,TRBJ2-3,-,-,TRBV9
CASSLVPGSGSGANVLTF,TGTGCCAGCAGCTTAGTCCCAGGGTCTGGCTCTGGGGCCAACGTCCTGACTTTC,TRBJ2-6,-,-,TRBV7-9
CASTLQGGSGQPQHF,TGTGCCAGCACCCTTCAAGGGGGCAGCGGACAGCCCCAGCATTTT,TRBJ1-5,few,TRBD1,TRBV2
CASSVEDRDYEQYF,TGTGCCAGCAGCGTAGAGGACAGGGATTACGAGCAGTACTTC,TRBJ2-7,once,TRBD1,TRBV9
CASSLDRGGSTDTQYF,TGCGCCAGCAGCTTGGACCGCGGGGGAAGCACAGATACGCAGTATTTT,TRBJ2-3,-,TRBD2,TRBV5-1
CASRAQWTGGAGNQPQHF,TGTGCCAGTAGGGCACAATGGACAGGGGGCGCCGGCAATCAGCCCCAGCATTTT,TRBJ1-5,-,TRBD1,TRBV19
CASSIAGNSYNEQFF,TGTGCCAGTAGTATAGCGGGGAACTCCTACAATGAGCAGTTCTTC,TRBJ2-1,once,-,TRBV19
CASSFLGGTINNEQFF,TGTGCCAGCAGCTTTTTAGGGGGAACAATCAACAATGAGCAGTTCTTC,TRBJ2-1,-,-,TRBV11-2
CASRSGQATEAFF,TGTGCCAGCAGATCGGGACAGGCCACTGAAGCTTTCTTT,TRBJ1-1,-,TRBD1,TRBV7-2
CASIPEHNYGYTF,TGTGCCAGCATCCCTGAACACAACTATGGCTACACCTTC,TRBJ1-2,few,-,TRBV2
CASSVWVGEAGGPRVVGELFF,TGTGCCAGCAGCGTCTGGGTGGGGGAGGCGGGAGGCCCCCGGGTAGTCGGGGAGCTGTTTTTT,TRBJ2-2,-,TRBD2,TRBV9
CASSFGAGMADTQYF,TGTGCCAGCAGCTTCGGAGCGGGGATGGCAGATACGCAGTATTTT,TRBJ2-3,-,TRBD2,TRBV7-6
CASKEKGASYEQYF,TGTGCCAGTAAGGAGAAGGGGGCCAGCTACGAGCAGTACTTC,TRBJ2-7,-,TRBD1,TRBV19
CASSSAVRFSYGYTF,TGTGCCAGCAGTAGTGCGGTGCGGTTTAGCTATGGCTACACCTTC,TRBJ1-2,few,-,TRBV27
CASHTSFSYNEQFF,TGTGCCAGCCATACTAGTTTCTCCTACAATGAGCAGTTCTTC,TRBJ2-1,-,-,TRBV2
CASSSWTGVTGDSQYF,TGTGCCAGCAGTTCATGGACAGGGGTCACGGGAGACAGTCAGTACTTC,TRBJ2-4,-,TRBD1,TRBV28
CSVVGSQETQYF,TGCAGCGTTGTTGGCAGCCAAGAGACCCAGTACTTC,TRBJ2-5,-,-,TRBV29-1
CSATEGRGAAIQYF,TGCAGCGCCACGGAAGGTCGGGGGGCGGCCATTCAGTACTTC,TRBJ2-4,-,-,TRBV29-1
CASSLLAGAYNEQFF,TGTGCCAGCAGCCTCCTAGCGGGAGCCTACAATGAGCAGTTCTTC,TRBJ2-1,-,TRBD2,TRBV7-9
CAISGLAGDSYEQYF,TGTGCCATCAGTGGACTAGCGGGAGACTCCTACGAGCAGTACTTC,TRBJ2-7,-,TRBD2,TRBV10-3
CASSVGGSVANEQYF,TGCGCCAGCAGCGTGGGCGGGAGTGTGGCAAACGAGCAGTACTTC,TRBJ2-7,-,TRBD2,TRBV4-1
CASSQEIRASGNTIYF,TGTGCCAGCAGCCAAGAAATACGAGCCTCTGGAAACACCATATATTTT,TRBJ1-3,many,-,TRBV4-2
CASSLETGPYQPQHF,TGTGCCAGCAGCTTAGAGACAGGACCCTATCAGCCCCAGCATTTT,TRBJ1-5,-,-,TRBV7-6
CASSLGHQNTEAFF,TGTGCCAGCAGCTTGGGACACCAGAACACTGAAGCTTTCTTT,TRBJ1-1,-,-,TRBV7-2
CASSLGTGANTEAFF,TGTGCCAGCAGCTTGGGGACAGGGGCCAACACTGAAGCTTTCTTT,TRBJ1-1,-,TRBD1,TRBV7-3
CASRNTGFGEKLFF,TGTGCCAGTAGAAACACAGGGTTTGGGGAAAAACTGTTTTTT,TRBJ1-4,-,-,TRBV19
CASTGDSYEQYF,TGCGCCAGCACCGGGGACTCCTACGAGCAGTACTTC,TRBJ2-7,-,-,TRBV5-1
CASSFLSSGNTIYF,TGTGCCAGCAGCTTTCTGAGCTCTGGAAACACCATATATTTT,TRBJ1-3,-,-,TRBV7-2
CASSSPGQGAYEQYF,TGTGCCAGCAGTTCCCCGGGACAGGGGGCCTACGAGCAGTACTTC,TRBJ2-7,-,TRBD1,TRBV28
CASSTSGTQIILFF,TGTGCCAGCAGTACCAGCGGGACGCAAATTATTCTGTTTTTT,TRBJ1-4,few,-,TRBV25-1
CASSSGGKNTGELFF,TGCGCCAGCAGCTCAGGGGGCAAGAACACCGGGGAGCTGTTTTTT,TRBJ2-2,-,TRBD1,TRBV5-1
CASSLLGTGGIGSNQPQHF,TGTGCCAGCAGCTTGTTAGGGACAGGGGGAATTGGTAGCAATCAGCCCCAGCATTTT,TRBJ1-5,-,TRBD1,TRBV5-5
CASSFHGQGASTLFGSTQYF,TGTGCCAGCAGTTTTCACGGACAGGGGGCTAGTACCCTTTTTGGTTCTACCCAGTATTTT,TRBJ2-3,-,TRBD1,TRBV27
CASSYSPDSSYEQYF,TGTGCCAGCAGTTACTCGCCTGACAGTTCCTACGAGCAGTACTTC,TRBJ2-7,-,-,TRBV6-6
CASSGQGRETQYF,TGTGCCAGCAGCGGACAGGGTCGGGAGACCCAGTACTTC,TRBJ2-5,-,TRBD1,TRBV6-1
CAWSAYGLATGTGELFF,TGTGCCTGGAGTGCCTACGGACTAGCGACCGGGACCGGGGAGCTGTTTTTT,TRBJ2-2,-,TRBD2,TRBV30
CASSATGGGLYNEQFF,TGTGCCAGCAGCGCCACGGGGGGGGGACTCTACAATGAGCAGTTCTTC,TRBJ2-1,few,TRBD2,TRBV9
CASSRPGTDNSPLHF,TGTGCCAGCTCGCGACCCGGGACAGATAATTCACCCCTCCACTTT,TRBJ1-6,-,TRBD1,TRBV18
CASSLGTSGVYEQFF,TGTGCCAGCAGTCTCGGGACTAGCGGGGTGTATGAGCAGTTCTTC,TRBJ2-1,-,TRBD2,TRBV28
CASSPTGGGGIQPQHF,TGTGCCAGCTCACCGACAGGGGGCGGAGGGATTCAGCCCCAGCATTTT,TRBJ1-5,-,TRBD1,TRBV18
CASSIPHKNTEAFF,TGTGCCAGTAGTATCCCCCACAAGAACACTGAAGCTTTCTTT,TRBJ1-1,-,-,TRBV19
CASSGGTAAAGEQYF,TGTGCCAGCAGTGGAGGGACAGCCGCCGCGGGGGAGCAGTACTTC,TRBJ2-7,few,-,TRBV6-1
CASSQGQGPPYGANGLTF,TGTGCCAGCAGCCAGGGACAGGGCCCACCTTATGGGGCCAACGGCCTGACTTTC,TRBJ2-6,-,TRBD1,TRBV14
CASSPLLLAEQETQYF,TGTGCCAGCTCACCGCTGTTACTAGCGGAGCAAGAGACCCAGTACTTC,TRBJ2-5,once,TRBD2,TRBV18